These 25 T cell receptor beta chains were sequenced from one sample in a study of blood T cells in healthy people across ages. Then a second PCR, running roughly 7 to 11 cycles, was carried out with a sample-barcoded 5' primer and a J-beta primer mix. TCRdb reprocessed the 5' RACE reads with MiXCR, giving one entry per CDR3 protein. Altogether about 730,000 distinct CDR3 sequences are present, 35% to 45% being singletons, with the ten largest covering 20% to 25%. Specimen: blood. The origin of the receptors is a woman aged 60-75 years in good health.

This clonotype was detected a few times. The chain recombines TRBV7-2 with TRBJ2-1; weak D call: TRBD2 (5 bases). Trimming took off 0 bases at V and 7 bases at J, with 10 bases between the two ends. CDR1 SGHTA and CDR2 FQGNSA come from the germline V gene. The CDR3 sequence is 14 residues long. CDR3 sequence: CASSLASGINEQFF. The CDR3 nucleotides are TGTGCCAGCAGCTTAGCGTCGGGAATTAATGAGCAGTTCTTC.

This clonotype was counted ten times or more. The chain joins TRBV13 to TRBJ2-7; TRBD1 aligns across 8 bases. There are 16 residues in the CDR3. Trimming took 1 base from V and 4 from J; bases not matched to a gene: 9. Germline V gene lookup returns CDR1 PRHDT and CDR2 FYEKMQ (reference sequence). CDR3 amino acids: CASSLEGGQGTYEQYF. For the CDR3, the DNA is TGTGCCAGCAGCTTAGAGGGTGGACAGGGAACGTACGAGCAGTACTTC.

The genes are TRBV27 and TRBJ2-1; 8 bases agree with TRBD2. Germline assignment: CDR1 MNHEY and CDR2 SMNVEV (reference sequence). With 0 bases clipped from V and 8 bases from J, the junction kept 12 bases outside the gene matches. This CDR3 is 17 amino acids long. CDR3 sequence: CASSLSYLSGTGDEQFF. As DNA, the CDR3 is TGTGCCAGCAGTTTATCGTACCTTAGCGGGACGGGGGATGAGCAGTTCTTC.

This clonotype has a handful of counts. This rearrangement joins TRBV3-1 to TRBJ2-5; 8 bases agree with TRBD1. Germline values: CDR1 LGHDT, CDR2 YNNKEL (reference sequence). The length of the CDR3 is 14 residues. J gave up 5 bases and V 7 bases, and 9 bases lay outside the gene matches. The chain's CDR3 is CASNLQGGSETQYF. CDR3 coding DNA: TGTGCCAGCAACTTACAGGGGGGAAGTGAGACCCAGTACTTC.

V and J are TRBV29-1 and TRBJ2-7, with TRBD1 matching 9 bases. V dropped 6 bases and J dropped 4; count of bases not matched to a gene: 7. The CDR3 spans 13 residues. CDR1 and CDR2 from the germline V gene are SQVTM and ANQGSEA. The CDR3 is CSVGTGRKYEQYF. CDR3 sequence (DNA): TGCAGCGTGGGGACAGGGAGGAAATACGAGCAGTACTTC.

A few counts support this clonotype. The V and J genes are TRBV12-3 or TRBV12-4 and TRBJ2-1, with 8 bases matching TRBD1. This CDR3 has 13 amino acids. V lost 5 bases and J lost 8; bases outside the gene matches: 5. This CDR3 reads CASSPDRAHEQFF. For the CDR3, the DNA is TGTGCCAGCAGTCCGGACAGGGCGCATGAGCAGTTCTTC.

The sample holds many counts of this clonotype. This chain joins TRBV2 and TRBJ1-2; D is uncertain. This CDR3 contains 16 residues. The germline CDR1 and CDR2 sequences are SNHLY and FYNNEI. The V end was cut by 7 bases, the J end by 2 bases, with 20 bases between. This CDR3 is CASTIGVSSRNYGYTF. CDR3 sequence (DNA): TGTGCCAGCACCATCGGGGTTAGCTCGAGGAACTATGGCTACACCTTC.

The rearrangement joins TRBV9 to TRBJ2-2; 9 positions match TRBD2. The CDR3 spans 16 residues. From germline, CDR1 is SGDLS and CDR2 YYNGEE. V lost 0 bases to trimming and J lost 10 bases; unmatched junction nucleotides: 10. The CDR3 loop is CASSVGELAGLKELFF. DNA for the CDR3: TGTGCCAGCAGCGTAGGCGAACTAGCGGGCTTAAAGGAGCTGTTTTTT. The full variable domain, in which reference TRBV9 and TRBJ2-2 provide the parts outside the CDR3, is DSGVTQTPKHLITATGQRVTLRCSPRSGDLSVYWYQQSLDQGLQFLIQYYNGEERAKGNILERFSAQQFPDLHSELNLSSLELGDSALYFCASSVGELAGLKELFFGEGSRLTVL.

This rearrangement joins TRBV28 to TRBJ2-7, with 9 bases fitting TRBD1. Losses at the gene ends were 3 bases for V and 5 bases for J; bases not matched to a gene: 8. From germline, CDR1 is MDHEN and CDR2 SYDVKM. This CDR3 comprises 15 residues. CDR3 loop: CASSFPGTGNHEQYF. The CDR3 DNA follows: TGTGCCAGCAGTTTCCCCGGGACAGGGAACCACGAGCAGTACTTC. The entire variable domain, with the rest obtained from reference TRBV28 and TRBJ2-7, is as follows: DVKVTQSSRYLVKRTGEKVFLECVQDMDHENMFWYRQDPGLGLRLIYFSYDVKMKEKGDIPEGYSVSREKKERFSLILESASTNQTSMYLCASSFPGTGNHEQYFGPGTRLTVT.

This clonotype was found a few times. V usage is TRBV6-2 or TRBV6-3 and J usage is TRBJ2-1; D uncertain. V was pared by 5 bases and J by 2 bases, with 10 bases between. The CDR3 loop spans 14 amino acids. CDR1 is MNHEY, CDR2 SVGEGT, per germline. CDR3 amino acids: CASSTNVAYNEQFF. For the CDR3, the DNA is TGTGCCAGCAGTACCAATGTCGCCTACAATGAGCAGTTCTTC.

The V and J genes are TRBV18 and TRBJ2-3; unclear D gene. Between the trimmed V and J ends, which lost 3 bases and 2 bases, there was a span of 12 bases. The CDR3 runs to 15 residues. From germline, CDR1 is KGHSH and CDR2 LQKENI. The CDR3 sequence is CASSPVAGVTDTQYF. CDR3 nucleotides: TGTGCCAGCTCACCGGTAGCTGGGGTCACAGATACGCAGTATTTT. Supplemented by reference TRBV18 and TRBJ2-3, the full variable domain reads NAGVMQNPRHLVRRRGQEARLRCSPMKGHSHVYWYRQLPEEGLKFMVYLQKENIIDESGMPKERFSAEFPKEGPSILRIQQVVRGDSAAYFCASSPVAGVTDTQYFGPGTRLTVL.

J is TRBJ1-2 and V is TRBV6-5; 8 bases are shared with TRBD1. The CDR3 consists of 17 residues. Trimming removed 2 bases from V and 0 bases from J; junction bases left unmatched: 8. Looked up from germline, CDR1 is MNHEY and CDR2 is SVGAGI. This chain's CDR3 is CASSYLRGTGANYGYTF. As DNA, the CDR3 is TGTGCCAGCAGTTACCTTCGGGGGACAGGCGCTAACTATGGCTACACCTTC.

The chain joins TRBV3-1 to TRBJ1-2; 11 nucleotides match TRBD1. Germline V gene data show CDR1 as LGHDT and CDR2 as YNNKEL (reference sequence). This CDR3 is 14 amino acids long. The V segment lost 2 bases and the J segment 6 bases; nucleotides outside the gene matches: 2. The CDR3 coding sequence is TGTGCCAGCAGCCAATGGGACAGGGGGGATGGCTACACCTTC. This gives the protein CASSQWDRGDGYTF.

The chain employs TRBV12-3 or TRBV12-4 and TRBJ2-4, with TRBD2 as a possible D gene (6 bases). The CDR3 extends over 14 amino acids. V was shortened by 5 bases and J by 13 bases, with 21 bases between the two germline ends. The CDR3 nucleotides read TGTGCCAGCAGTCCTCAGGAAGGATCGGGAGAGCAGTACTTC. This gives the protein CASSPQEGSGEQYF.

This clonotype appeared many times. The DNA of the CDR3 is TGTGCCATCAGTGACGGGGGAAGCACAGATACGCAGTATTTT. As protein: CAISDGGSTDTQYF. V usage is TRBV10-3 and J usage is TRBJ2-3; D might be TRBD2 (6 bases). The germline V gene encodes CDR1 ENHRY and CDR2 SYGVKD. This CDR3 region has 14 residues. The V and J ends lost 3 bases and 0 bases respectively, with 7 bases between them.

The rearrangement links TRBV5-1 to TRBJ2-7, with D possibly being TRBD1 (6 bases). Looked up from germline, CDR1 is SGHRS and CDR2 is YFSETQ. This CDR3 has 15 residues. V lost 4 bases to trimming and J lost 3 bases, with 17 bases between them. CDR3 in amino acids: CASSTNPDRIYEQYF. The DNA of the CDR3 is TGCGCCAGCAGCACCAATCCCGACAGGATCTACGAGCAGTACTTC.

V and J are TRBV20-1 and TRBJ1-1, with 7 bases identical to TRBD1. Trimming cost V 4 bases and J 5 bases; bases outside gene matches: 10. The length of the CDR3 is 14 residues. Germline loops: CDR1 DFQATT, CDR2 SNEGSKA (reference sequence). CDR3 DNA: TGCAGTGCTAAATGGACAGGTGGTCGTACTGAAGCTTTCTTT. Its protein is CSAKWTGGRTEAFF.

This clonotype appeared once. The chain employs TRBV7-2 and TRBJ1-6; 10 bases match TRBD1. Per the germline V gene, CDR1 is SGHTA and CDR2 is FQGNSA. This CDR3 has 16 amino acids. J gave up 5 bases and V 8 bases, and 9 bases lay outside the gene matches. The DNA of the CDR3 is TGTGCCAGCTCCCCGGGACAGGGGCCTCATAATTCACCCCTCCACTTT. The encoded protein is CASSPGQGPHNSPLHF. The full variable domain, its missing parts supplied by reference TRBV7-2 and TRBJ1-6, is GAGVSQSPSNKVTEKGKDVELRCDPISGHTALYWYRQSLGQGLEFLIYFQGNSAPDKSGLPSDRFSAERTGGSVSTLTIQRTQQEDSAVYLCASSPGQGPHNSPLHFGNGTRLTVT.

The chain is built from TRBV6-5 and TRBJ2-5, with 8 bases lining up with TRBD1. Trimming took 0 bases from V and 3 from J; bases not matched to a gene: 3. The CDR3 has 15 residues. The germline V gene encodes CDR1 MNHEY and CDR2 SVGAGI. CDR3 in amino acids: CASSYSNRGEETQYF. In nucleotides, the CDR3 is TGTGCCAGCAGTTACTCGAACAGGGGGGAAGAGACCCAGTACTTC.

This clonotype has a handful of counts. This chain connects TRBV4-2 to TRBJ2-1; a possible D gene is TRBD2 (5 bases). V lost 0 bases, J lost 9 bases, and 9 bases lay in between. The CDR3 runs 13 residues. Germline V gene sequence: CDR1 LGHNA, CDR2 YNFKEQ. In nucleotides, the CDR3 is TGTGCCAGCAGCCAAGATAGGACTGGTGAGCAGTTCTTC. This codes for CASSQDRTGEQFF.

The chain is built from TRBV3-1 and TRBJ2-7, with D possibly being TRBD2 (6 bases). The CDR3 consists of 16 residues. The V end was cut by 4 bases, the J end by 7 bases, with 23 bases between. In germline, CDR1 is LGHDT, CDR2 YNNKEL (reference sequence). The CDR3 is CASSPAQGLYYNEQYF. Written as DNA, the CDR3 is TGTGCCAGCAGCCCCGCCCAGGGACTCTACTACAATGAGCAGTACTTC.

This clonotype was observed once. The chain joins TRBV9 to TRBJ1-1; TRBD1 might be the D (5 bases). CDR3 length equals 14 residues. V was trimmed by 3 bases and J by 6 bases, leaving 15 bases between them. Germline lookup yields CDR1 SGDLS and CDR2 YYNGEE. This chain's CDR3 is CASSGSGIIAEAFF. For the CDR3, the DNA is TGTGCCAGCAGCGGTTCAGGGATTATCGCTGAAGCTTTCTTT. Drawing the rest from reference TRBV9 and TRBJ1-1, the complete variable domain is DSGVTQTPKHLITATGQRVTLRCSPRSGDLSVYWYQQSLDQGLQFLIQYYNGEERAKGNILERFSAQQFPDLHSELNLSSLELGDSALYFCASSGSGIIAEAFFGQGTRLTVV.

Concerning this clonotype itself: The junction departs from germline at one end; a sequencing error may be responsible. This chain connects TRBV7-2 to TRBJ2-3; tentative D call: TRBD1 (5 bases). Germline V gene data show CDR1 as SGHTA and CDR2 as FQGNSA. The CDR3 totals 15 residues. The CDR3 coding sequence is TGTGCCTGCAGCCCGGCCCATCAAAGGGGAGATACGCAGTATTTT. Translated, it gives CACSPAHQRGDTQYF.

This clonotype was detected only a few times. V gene TRBV5-1 combines with J gene TRBJ2-7, with D possibly being TRBD2 (6 bases). V was trimmed by 7 bases and J by 7 bases, leaving 18 bases between them. CDR1 and CDR2 from the germline V gene are SGHRS and YFSETQ. This CDR3 region has 13 residues. CDR3 bases: TGCGCCAGCTCCGAGCGGGCAGGCGGGGAGCAGTACTTC. Its translation: CASSERAGGEQYF.

V and J are TRBV12-3 or TRBV12-4 and TRBJ2-1; 8 bases are a match to TRBD2. The CDR3 sequence is 14 residues long. V gave up 5 bases and J gave up 4 bases; unmatched junction bases: 4. CDR3 region: CASSTGLDYNEQFF. The CDR3 DNA is TGTGCCAGCAGTACGGGACTAGATTACAATGAGCAGTTCTTC.